The 21 T cell receptor beta chains reported below all come from one sample, sequenced in a study of blood T cell repertoires in COVID-19. Using immunoSEQ multiplex PCR, the repertoire was profiled, and TCRdb retains in-frame clones only, with some absent. The sample gives approximately 96,000 clones, nearly 95% of which show up once; more than 4% is in the top ten. What was sequenced was peripheral blood. Receptor source: a human donor with active COVID-19. The donor label of this sample is uncertain.

V gene TRBV9 combines with J gene TRBJ2-2; tentatively, D is TRBD2 (5 bases). Per the germline V gene, CDR1 is SGDLS and CDR2 is YYNGEE. The CDR3 length is 15 residues. V was cut by 0 bases and J by 1 base, with 7 bases left in between. The DNA of the CDR3 is TGTGCCAGCAGCGTAGTCCGGGAGAACACCGGGGAGCTGTTTTTT. Amino acid sequence: CASSVVRENTGELFF.

The count of this clone is one. The gene calls are TRBV7-9 and TRBJ1-1; the match to TRBD1 covers 9 bases. The CDR3 is 14 residues long. With 0 bases clipped from V and 8 bases from J, the junction kept 4 bases outside the gene matches. The germline V gene encodes CDR1 SEHNR and CDR2 FQNEAQ (reference sequence). The DNA of the CDR3 is TGTGCCAGCAGCTTAGCGGGACAGGGCTCGGAAGCTTTCTTT. Amino acid sequence: CASSLAGQGSEAFF.

V and J are TRBV2 and TRBJ2-5; 7 nucleotides line up with TRBD1. Germline V gene sequence: CDR1 SNHLY, CDR2 FYNNEI. This CDR3 contains 13 residues. J gave up 5 bases and V 6 bases, and 6 bases lay outside the gene matches. In nucleotides, the CDR3 is TGTGCCAGCAGAGAACAGGGGCCCGAGACCCAGTACTTC. Translation gives CASREQGPETQYF.

The chain recombines TRBV15 with TRBJ2-4; D unclear. Germline V CDR1 and CDR2: LNHNV, YYDKDF (reference sequence). The CDR3 is made up of 13 amino acids. Trimming left V 3 bases short and J 3 bases short, with 6 bases between. The CDR3 bases are TGTGCCACCAGCAGTCCCATCAAAAACATTCAGTACTTC. This gives the protein CATSSPIKNIQYF.

The chain has TRBV6-6 and TRBJ1-2, with 10 bases fitting TRBD1. Germline V CDR1 and CDR2: MNHNY, SVGAGI (reference sequence). The CDR3 sequence is 15 residues long. Unmatched junction bases numbered 8, after V lost 4 bases and J lost 6 bases. CDR3 amino acids: CASSSRDRGSDGYTF. The CDR3 DNA reads TGTGCCAGCAGTTCCCGGGACAGGGGATCGGATGGCTACACCTTC.

The rearrangement links TRBV6-6 to TRBJ2-3; TRBD2 agrees at 9 bases. The CDR3 runs 20 residues. From germline, CDR1 is MNHNY and CDR2 SVGAGI (reference sequence). Losses at the gene ends were 5 bases for V and 2 bases for J; bases not matched to a gene: 20. CDR3 sequence: CASSRGGGGLAGRYTDTQYF. In nucleotides, the CDR3 is TGTGCCAGCAGTCGAGGGGGAGGGGGGCTAGCGGGGCGGTACACAGATACGCAGTATTTT.

The chain combines TRBV6-6 with TRBJ2-7; D not resolved. This CDR3 is built from 14 residues. V gave up 2 bases and J gave up 0 bases, with 8 bases separating them. The V gene's germline CDR1 is MNHNY and CDR2 SVGAGI (reference sequence). For the CDR3, the DNA is TGTGCCAGCAGTTACACGCGCGGCTCCTACGAGCAGTACTTC. It encodes CASSYTRGSYEQYF.

The genes are TRBV3-1 (or the pseudogene TRBV3-2) and TRBJ1-6, with D possibly TRBD1 on 6 matching bases. Trimming pared 1 base from V and 11 bases from J, leaving 18 bases between. Per germline, CDR1 LGHDT and CDR2 YNNKEL (reference sequence). The CDR3 loop spans 16 amino acids. DNA of the CDR3: TGTGCCAGCAGCCAAGGACGGGGCAAAGGGGGTCCACCCCTCCACTTT. Its translation is CASSQGRGKGGPPLHF.

The chain joins TRBV19 to TRBJ2-1; D gene uncertain. V dropped 2 bases and J dropped 9 bases, with 5 bases sitting between them. Germline CDR1 is LNHDA and CDR2 is SQIVND (reference sequence). The CDR3 runs 11 residues. CDR3 region: CASSILSEQFF. CDR3 in DNA: TGTGCCAGTAGTATATTGAGTGAGCAGTTCTTC.

The chain couples TRBV5-1 to TRBJ2-3; D not resolved. The germline V gene encodes CDR1 SGHRS and CDR2 YFSETQ. The V end was cut by 0 bases, the J end by 1 base, with 9 bases between. CDR3 length: 15 amino acids. CDR3 nucleotides: TGCGCCAGCAGCTTGGATCCTCGAGGCACAGATACGCAGTATTTT. Translated: CASSLDPRGTDTQYF.

The V call is TRBV1, the J call TRBJ1-1. TRBV1 is designated a pseudogene. This CDR3 spans 15 amino acids. The DNA of the CDR3 is TGCACCAGCAGCCAAGTAGAGGTCATGAACACTGAAGCTTTCTTT. Translation gives CTSSQVEVMNTEAFF.

The J gene is TRBJ2-1, the V gene TRBV18; TRBD1 matches 7 bases. CDR3 length: 16 amino acids. Germline V CDR1 and CDR2: KGHSH, LQKENI. J lost 15 bases, V lost 3 bases, and 20 bases had no gene match. CDR3 residues: CASSPNLEDRRNHPFF. Written as DNA, the CDR3 is TGTGCCAGCTCACCGAACCTAGAGGACAGGCGGAATCATCCGTTCTTC.

This clone was found once. V is TRBV6-5 and J is TRBJ2-7, with TRBD1 matching 7 bases. Germline CDR1 MNHEY, CDR2 SVGAGI. V was pared by 2 bases and J by 2 bases, with 9 bases of the junction left unmatched. There are 16 residues in the CDR3. This chain's CDR3 is CASSYAATGLPYEQYF. As DNA, the CDR3 is TGTGCCAGCAGTTACGCGGCGACAGGGCTCCCCTACGAGCAGTACTTC.

The chain recombines TRBV25-1 with TRBJ1-4, with 9 bases that match TRBD1. CDR3 size: 17 residues. V was clipped by 4 bases and J by 5 bases; unmatched bases: 11. Per germline, CDR1 MGHDK and CDR2 SYGVNS. The CDR3: CASSAPGQGKTNEKLFF. DNA of the CDR3: TGTGCCAGCAGTGCTCCAGGACAGGGGAAGACCAATGAAAAACTGTTTTTT.

This clone was found once. The chain joins TRBV27 to TRBJ2-5; 7 nucleotides agree with TRBD2. J lost 2 bases, V lost 6 bases, and 12 bases had no gene match. Looked up from germline, CDR1 is MNHEY and CDR2 is SMNVEV (reference sequence). The CDR3 is 16 amino acids. CDR3 in amino acids: CASRGGRKGSQETQYF. DNA of the CDR3: TGTGCCAGCAGGGGGGGGAGGAAGGGGAGTCAAGAGACCCAGTACTTC.

This chain links TRBV6-6 with TRBJ2-7, with 7 bases lining up with TRBD2. V was pared by 4 bases and J by 2 bases, with 2 bases of the junction left unmatched. Germline V gene data show CDR1 as MNHNY and CDR2 as SVGAGI (reference sequence). The CDR3 spans 13 residues. CDR3 loop: CASSLAGAYEQYF. The CDR3 DNA is TGTGCCAGCAGTTTAGCGGGCGCCTACGAGCAGTACTTC.

V and J are TRBV4-3 and TRBJ2-7; tentative D call: TRBD1 (6 bases). This CDR3 comprises 15 residues. Germline lookup yields CDR1 LGHNA and CDR2 YSLEER. V gave up 0 bases and J gave up 4 bases, with 13 bases separating them. Written as DNA, the CDR3 is TGCGCCAGCAGCCAAGATCCAAGGGGGTCATACGAGCAGTACTTC. This gives the protein CASSQDPRGSYEQYF.

The chain links TRBV14 to TRBJ2-7, with a possible D match to TRBD2 (5 bases). Trimming pared 4 bases from V and 7 bases from J, leaving 11 bases between. CDR1 SGHDN and CDR2 FVKESK come from the germline V gene. The CDR3 runs to 12 residues. The CDR3, as DNA: TGTGCCAGCAGCCTCATGTCGGGAGAGCAGTACTTC. Amino acid sequence: CASSLMSGEQYF. The full variable domain, completed using reference TRBV14 and TRBJ2-7, is EAGVTQFPSHSVIEKGQTVTLRCDPISGHDNLYWYRRVMGKEIKFLLHFVKESKQDESGMPNNRFLAERTGGTYSTLKVQPAELEDSGVYFCASSLMSGEQYFGPGTRLTVT.

V and J are TRBV19 and TRBJ1-3; D is undetermined. Trimming removed 3 bases from V and 1 base from J, with 19 bases in between. The CDR3 extends over 18 amino acids. CDR1 is LNHDA, CDR2 SQIVND, per germline (reference sequence). Written as DNA, the CDR3 is TGTGCCAGTAGTATGGGTCTATATGTCAGGTCATCTGGAAACACCATATATTTT. Encoded protein: CASSMGLYVRSSGNTIYF.

This clone was seen a few times. The rearrangement uses TRBV5-4 and TRBJ1-2; tentative D call: TRBD1 (5 bases). Trimming removed 4 bases from V and 4 bases from J, with 11 bases in between. This CDR3 has 13 amino acids. Per the germline V gene, CDR1 is SGHNT and CDR2 is YYREEE (reference sequence). This chain's CDR3 is CASSGDSFYGYTF. CDR3 bases: TGTGCCAGCAGCGGTGACAGTTTCTATGGCTACACCTTC. The full variable domain, with the rest looked up from reference TRBV5-4 and TRBJ1-2, is ETGVTQSPTHLIKTRGQQVTLRCSSQSGHNTVSWYQQALGQGPQFIFQYYREEENGRGNFPPRFSGLQFPNYSSELNVNALELDDSALYLCASSGDSFYGYTFGSGTRLTVV.

V gene TRBV6-5 combines with J gene TRBJ2-7, with TRBD1 matching 9 bases. V shed 6 bases, J shed 5 bases, and the junction held 5 bases outside the gene matches. The CDR3 covers 13 residues. Germline V gene sequence: CDR1 MNHEY, CDR2 SVGAGI. CDR3 sequence (DNA): TGTGCCAGCAGATCCAGGGACAGGGACGAGCAGTACTTC. It translates to CASRSRDRDEQYF.